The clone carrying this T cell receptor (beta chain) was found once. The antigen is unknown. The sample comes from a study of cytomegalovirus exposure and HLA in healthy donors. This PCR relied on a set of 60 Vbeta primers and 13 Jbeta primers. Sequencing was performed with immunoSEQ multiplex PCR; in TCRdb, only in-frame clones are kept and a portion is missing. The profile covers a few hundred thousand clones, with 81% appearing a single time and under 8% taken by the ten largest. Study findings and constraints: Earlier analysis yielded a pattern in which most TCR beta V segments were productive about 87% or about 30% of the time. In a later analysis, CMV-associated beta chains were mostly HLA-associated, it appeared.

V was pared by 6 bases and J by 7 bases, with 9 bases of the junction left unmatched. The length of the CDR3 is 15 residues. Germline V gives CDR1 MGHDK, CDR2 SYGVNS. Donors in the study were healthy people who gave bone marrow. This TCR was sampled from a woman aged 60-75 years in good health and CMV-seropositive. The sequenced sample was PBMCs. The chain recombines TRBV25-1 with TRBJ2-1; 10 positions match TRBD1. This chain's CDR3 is CASRQTGTGANEQFF. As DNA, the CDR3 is TGTGCCAGCAGGCAAACCGGGACAGGGGCAAATGAGCAGTTCTTC.